This T cell receptor (beta chain) is from a study of cytomegalovirus exposure and HLA in healthy donors. Study overall: A data release that came early held approximately 85 million unique TCRs from HLA-typed donors.

Both 60 Vbeta primers and 13 Jbeta primers went into the PCR. TCRdb keeps only in-frame clones here, not all; method: immunoSEQ multiplex PCR. Found here are under 65,000 clones, 70% to 85% of them singletons; the top ten hold approximately 2.9%. CDR3 length: 15 residues. Trimming took 0 bases from V and 6 from J, leaving 12 bases between them. Germline CDR1 LNHDA, CDR2 SQIVND (reference sequence). The chain uses TRBV19 and TRBJ1-5, with a possible D match to TRBD1 (5 bases). Sequenced material: PBMCs. This sequence was found in a middle-aged man in good health and CMV-seronegative. This CDR3 reads CASSIDRERAQPQHF. As DNA, the CDR3 is TGTGCCAGTAGTATAGACAGGGAAAGGGCTCAGCCCCAGCATTTT.